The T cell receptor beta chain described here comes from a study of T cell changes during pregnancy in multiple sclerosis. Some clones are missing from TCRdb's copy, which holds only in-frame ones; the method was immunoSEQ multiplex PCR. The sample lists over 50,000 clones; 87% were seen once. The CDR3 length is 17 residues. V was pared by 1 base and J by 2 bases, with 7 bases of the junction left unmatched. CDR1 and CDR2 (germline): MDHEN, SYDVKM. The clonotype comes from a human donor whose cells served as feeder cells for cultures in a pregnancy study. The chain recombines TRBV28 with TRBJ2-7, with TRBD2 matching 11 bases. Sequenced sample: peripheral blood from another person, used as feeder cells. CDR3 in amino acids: CASSLSGLADSTYEQYF. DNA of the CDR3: TGTGCCAGCAGTTTATCGGGACTAGCGGATTCCACCTACGAGCAGTACTTC. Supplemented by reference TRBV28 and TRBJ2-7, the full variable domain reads DVKVTQSSRYLVKRTGEKVFLECVQDMDHENMFWYRQDPGLGLRLIYFSYDVKMKEKGDIPEGYSVSREKKERFSLILESASTNQTSMYLCASSLSGLADSTYEQYFGPGTRLTVT.